The next 11 T cell receptor beta chains were all read from a single sample in a study of T-cell memory formation after mild COVID-19. TCRdb analysed the 5' RACE reads with MiXCR anew, one entry per CDR3 protein. The sample includes about 290,000 distinct CDR3 sequences, about a sixth seen only once; the top ten take roughly 24%. Sequenced sample: PBMCs or a T cell subset sorted from them (not recorded which). The receptors were sampled from a man aged 18 to 30 who had mild COVID-19 (a few samples of this study predate the infection). Cell type and time point are not known.

The CDR3 here is CASSRTAEAFF. CDR3 bases: TGTGCCAGTAGCCGGACGGCTGAAGCTTTCTTT. The gene calls are TRBV19 and TRBJ1-1; D is uncertain. The CDR3 contains 11 residues. V lost 6 bases, J lost 6 bases, and 8 bases lay in between. The V gene's germline CDR1 is LNHDA and CDR2 SQIVND (reference sequence).

This clonotype was picked up a small number of times. J is TRBJ2-5 and V is TRBV7-8; TRBD1 matches at 7 bases. CDR3 length: 14 residues. Per germline, CDR1 SGHVS and CDR2 FQNEAQ. V lost 5 bases and J lost 4; bases outside the gene matches: 7. As DNA, the CDR3 is TGTGCCAGCAGCACCAGGGGGTGGGGAGAGACCCAGTACTTC. Protein sequence: CASSTRGWGETQYF.

The chain has TRBV28 and TRBJ1-2; a possible D gene is TRBD1 (6 bases). CDR1 and CDR2 from the germline V gene are MDHEN and SYDVKM. This CDR3 comprises 13 residues. V was clipped by 1 base and J by 4 bases, with 7 bases between them. CDR3 sequence reads: CASSLSGVYGYTF. The DNA for the CDR3 is TGTGCCAGCAGTTTATCAGGGGTCTATGGCTACACCTTC.

This clonotype was counted only a few times. The chain recombines TRBV2 with TRBJ2-1, with D perhaps TRBD2 (6 bases). The germline gives CDR1 SNHLY, CDR2 FYNNEI. The CDR3 has 14 amino acids. The ends were cut back, 5 bases at V and 5 bases at J, with 13 bases in the middle. In nucleotides, the CDR3 is TGTGCCAGCAGTTTCTCGTGGGGGGACAATGAGCAGTTCTTC. Translating gives CASSFSWGDNEQFF.

The genes are TRBV10-3 and TRBJ2-1, with D hard to call. CDR1 and CDR2 (germline): ENHRY, SYGVKD. V lost 4 bases, J lost 0 bases, and 10 bases lay in between. This CDR3 is 15 amino acids long. This CDR3 is CAISGTESSYNEQFF. The DNA for the CDR3 is TGTGCCATCAGTGGTACAGAGAGCTCCTACAATGAGCAGTTCTTC.

This clonotype was picked up a small number of times. The rearrangement uses TRBV20-1 and TRBJ1-3; perhaps TRBD1 as D (6 bases). The CDR3 is made up of 14 amino acids. The germline V and J ends were trimmed by 0 bases and 8 bases, with 14 bases remaining between them. From germline, CDR1 is DFQATT and CDR2 SNEGSKA (reference sequence). The chain's CDR3 is CSAREPGHIDTIYF. The CDR3 DNA reads as TGCAGTGCTAGAGAGCCGGGACATATCGACACCATATATTTT.

J is TRBJ2-3 and V is TRBV6-4; TRBD1 aligns across 10 bases. The CDR3 extends over 14 amino acids. Unmatched junction bases numbered 7, after V lost 5 bases and J lost 8 bases. Germline V CDR1 and CDR2: MRHNA, SNTAGT. The DNA of the CDR3 is TGTGCCAGCAGTCCTCGGACAGGGGGAGGTACGCAGTATTTT. Amino acid sequence: CASSPRTGGGTQYF.

The sample holds a few counts of this clonotype. The chain joins TRBV28 to TRBJ2-3, with 9 nucleotides matching TRBD2. Trimming cost V 4 bases and J 5 bases; bases outside gene matches: 7. The CDR3 has 15 amino acids. Germline loops: CDR1 MDHEN, CDR2 SYDVKM. The CDR3 region is CASSSAGGQGDTQYF. The CDR3 DNA reads TGTGCCAGCAGTTCGGCGGGGGGGCAGGGAGATACGCAGTATTTT.

This clonotype has a count of ten or more. This sequence joins TRBV4-3 and TRBJ2-3, with 8 nucleotides matching TRBD2. The CDR3 has 14 residues. Germline lookup yields CDR1 LGHNA and CDR2 YSLEER. Germline trimming cut 3 bases from V and 5 bases from J; bases unmatched to any gene: 4. The CDR3 DNA sequence: TGCGCCAGCAGCCAGCGGGGGGTCAGAGATACGCAGTATTTT. Translating it yields CASSQRGVRDTQYF.

The chain links TRBV13 to TRBJ1-1; TRBD1 agrees at 9 bases. Germline CDR1 is PRHDT and CDR2 is FYEKMQ (reference sequence). The CDR3 has 16 amino acids. J was trimmed by 1 base and V by 5 bases; bases with no gene match: 8. The CDR3, as DNA: TGTGCCAGCAGCAAACACCGGGACAGGGAGAACACTGAAGCTTTCTTT. Translation: CASSKHRDRENTEAFF.

The rearrangement uses TRBV4-3 and TRBJ2-3, with D unresolved. V lost 5 bases to trimming and J lost 0 bases, with 9 bases between them. This CDR3 spans 14 amino acids. Germline V CDR1 and CDR2: LGHNA, YSLEER. In DNA, the CDR3 is TGCGCCAGCAGCGAGATTCCTAGCACAGATACGCAGTATTTT. Translated: CASSEIPSTDTQYF.